These 23 T cell receptor beta chains originate from one sample sequenced in a study of lymphopenia after photon versus proton radiotherapy. Profiled with immunoSEQ multiplex PCR; TCRdb holds only in-frame clones, not every one. This sample carries 68,000 or so clones, about nine tenths of them seen once, and the ten largest clones take about 3.1%. Sequences were derived from peripheral blood, sampled from a patient treated with photon-based radiotherapy. The receptors stem from a woman in her 70s with pancreatic cancer.

The chain has TRBV19 and TRBJ2-2, with D uncertain. The CDR3 extends over 14 amino acids. With 6 bases removed from V and 7 bases from J, the gap between germline ends came to 15 bases. Germline-derived CDR1 and CDR2 are LNHDA and SQIVND (reference sequence). This chain's CDR3 is CASRELPLGGELFF. The CDR3 nucleotides read TGTGCCAGTAGGGAACTGCCCCTCGGCGGGGAGCTGTTTTTT. The variable domain in full, with the rest retrieved from reference TRBV19 and TRBJ2-2, is DGGITQSPKYLFRKEGQNVTLSCEQNLNHDAMYWYRQDPGQGLRLIYYSQIVNDFQKGDIAEGYSVSREKKESFPLTVTSAQKNPTAFYLCASRELPLGGELFFGEGSRLTVL.

V is TRBV28 and J is TRBJ1-1; D is ambiguous. CDR1 and CDR2 from the germline V gene are MDHEN and SYDVKM. Trimming cost V 6 bases and J 4 bases, with 9 bases left between them. The CDR3 is made up of 12 amino acids. The CDR3 loop reads CASSGFVTEAFF. The CDR3 DNA follows: TGTGCCAGCAGCGGGTTCGTCACTGAAGCTTTCTTT.

The gene calls are TRBV23-1 and TRBJ2-1, with D maybe TRBD1 (6 bases). TRBV23-1 is an open reading frame, and its role is uncertain. The CDR3 spans 18 residues. The V and J ends lost 4 bases and 5 bases respectively, with 24 bases between them. The CDR3 protein is CASSRCQGRAPRNNEQFF. The CDR3 DNA follows: TGCGCCAGCAGTCGATGTCAGGGGCGGGCGCCCCGGAACAATGAGCAGTTCTTC.

The V call is TRBV5-6, the J call TRBJ2-3; TRBD1 agrees at 8 bases. J gave up 0 bases and V 3 bases, and 6 bases lay outside the gene matches. The CDR3 runs to 16 residues. Germline V lookup: CDR1 SGHDT, CDR2 YYEEEE. CDR3: CASSSDRGGSTDTQYF. The CDR3 coding sequence is TGTGCCAGCAGCTCCGACAGGGGCGGGAGCACAGATACGCAGTATTTT.

The J gene is TRBJ2-1, the V gene TRBV4-2; 16 nucleotides align to TRBD2. V lost 4 bases and J lost 7; bases outside the gene matches: 10. This CDR3 has 18 amino acids. Germline CDR1 is LGHNA and CDR2 is YNFKEQ. The CDR3 spells CASSPGLAGGLRRNEQFF. The CDR3, as DNA: TGTGCCAGCAGCCCGGGACTAGCGGGAGGGCTAAGGAGGAATGAGCAGTTCTTC.

The chain employs TRBV9 and TRBJ2-2; D might be TRBD2 (5 bases). Germline V gives CDR1 SGDLS, CDR2 YYNGEE. The CDR3 contains 15 residues. The germline V and J ends were trimmed by 4 bases and 7 bases, with 17 bases remaining between them. CDR3 coding DNA: TGTGCCAGCAGCCCGGGAAGCCTGTCCCACGGGGAGCTGTTTTTT. Amino acid sequence: CASSPGSLSHGELFF.

This chain links TRBV12-5 with TRBJ1-2; D is unresolved. The length of the CDR3 is 13 residues. Germline assignment: CDR1 LGHNT and CDR2 FRNRAP. V was trimmed by 4 bases and J by 0 bases, leaving 6 bases between them. The CDR3 sequence: CASGSGTNYGYTF. The CDR3 DNA sequence: TGTGCTAGTGGTTCCGGAACTAACTATGGCTACACCTTC. The whole variable domain, filled in from reference TRBV12-5 and TRBJ1-2, reads DARVTQTPRHKVTEMGQEVTMRCQPILGHNTVFWYRQTMMQGLELLAYFRNRAPLDDSGMPKDRFSAEMPDATLATLKIQPSEPRDSAVYFCASGSGTNYGYTFGSGTRLTVV.

The chain recombines TRBV7-9 with TRBJ1-2; unclear D gene. V was trimmed by 0 bases and J by 3 bases, leaving 8 bases between them. This CDR3 spans 14 amino acids. Germline values: CDR1 SEHNR, CDR2 FQNEAQ (reference sequence). The CDR3 loop is CASSLAVGDYGYTF. In DNA, the CDR3 is TGTGCCAGCAGCTTAGCGGTGGGAGACTATGGCTACACCTTC.

The J gene is TRBJ1-5, the V gene TRBV18, with D hard to call. This CDR3 region has 16 residues. Germline V gene sequence: CDR1 KGHSH, CDR2 LQKENI. V was pared by 3 bases and J by 1 base, with 13 bases between. The CDR3 here is CASSPYNWTSNQPQHF. The CDR3 DNA reads TGTGCCAGCTCACCCTATAATTGGACGAGCAATCAGCCCCAGCATTTT.

The chain uses TRBV6-5 and TRBJ1-3; the D gene is possibly TRBD1 (5 bases). The CDR3 contains 14 residues. Deletions cut 6 bases from V and 2 bases from J, with 11 bases between. Germline lookup yields CDR1 MNHEY and CDR2 SVGAGI. The CDR3 sequence: CASSGAGTGNTIYF. CDR3 in DNA: TGTGCCAGCAGCGGAGCAGGGACTGGAAACACCATATATTTT.

The CDR3 DNA reads as TGTGCCAGCTCACCACGAGTCAGGGACTCAGATACGCAGTATTTT. Translation gives CASSPRVRDSDTQYF. The chain uses TRBV18 and TRBJ2-3; weak D call: TRBD2 (6 bases). V lost 1 base to trimming and J lost 4 bases, with 12 bases between them. The CDR3 length is 15 residues. Germline lookup yields CDR1 KGHSH and CDR2 LQKENI.

The V call is TRBV11-3, the J call TRBJ1-4, with D possibly TRBD1 on 5 matching bases. The CDR3 has 16 residues. Germline values: CDR1 SGHNT, CDR2 YENEEA. The V end lost 1 base, the J end lost 0 bases, and 9 bases lay between the germline ends. The CDR3 nucleotides read TGTGCCAGCAGCTTAGGGGGACCGGCAACTAATGAAAAACTGTTTTTT. Translating gives CASSLGGPATNEKLFF. The whole variable domain, remainder taken from reference TRBV11-3 and TRBJ1-4, is EAGVVQSPRYKIIEKKQPVAFWCNPISGHNTLYWYLQNLGQGPELLIRYENEEAVDDSQLPKDRFSAERLKGVDSTLKIQPAELGDSAVYLCASSLGGPATNEKLFFGSGTQLSVL.

The chain carries TRBV11-3 and TRBJ2-1; D is unresolved. Trimming took off 5 bases at V and 8 bases at J, with 16 bases between the two ends. This CDR3 region has 14 residues. The germline gives CDR1 SGHNT, CDR2 YENEEA. The CDR3 is CASSPSALVDEQFF. The CDR3, as DNA: TGTGCCAGCAGCCCTAGTGCCCTAGTAGATGAGCAGTTCTTC.

The chain links TRBV19 to TRBJ2-1; 7 nucleotides align to TRBD1. The trim removed 4 bases at V and 8 bases at J, leaving 8 bases unmatched. The germline V gene has CDR1 LNHDA and CDR2 SQIVND (reference sequence). CDR3 size: 14 residues. Here the CDR3 DNA reads TGTGCCAGTAGTAAACAGGGGAGTCAAGATGAGCAGTTCTTC. It codes for CASSKQGSQDEQFF.

This sequence joins TRBV18 and TRBJ2-7; D remains unclear. CDR1 and CDR2 (germline): KGHSH, LQKENI. The CDR3 runs 14 residues. The ends were cut back, 3 bases at V and 3 bases at J, with 12 bases in the middle. The CDR3: CASSPRDKIYEQYF. CDR3 nucleotide sequence: TGTGCCAGCTCACCCCGCGACAAAATCTACGAGCAGTACTTC.

The V and J genes are TRBV7-2 and TRBJ2-2; D tentatively reads TRBD1 or TRBD2 (5 bases each). V lost 0 bases and J lost 4, with 12 bases in between. Germline assignment: CDR1 SGHTA and CDR2 FQGNSA. CDR3 size: 16 residues. CDR3 in amino acids: CASSLAFGAGTGELFF. The CDR3, as DNA: TGTGCCAGCAGCTTAGCGTTTGGGGCGGGCACCGGGGAGCTGTTTTTT.

The chain recombines TRBV11-2 with TRBJ2-3; D possibly corresponds to TRBD2 (5 bases). The V end was cut by 6 bases, the J end by 2 bases, with 9 bases between. Germline V gives CDR1 SGHAT, CDR2 FQNNGV. This CDR3 region has 13 residues. CDR3 nucleotides: TGTGCCAGCAGTCCTCGGGACACAGATACGCAGTATTTT. Translation: CASSPRDTDTQYF.

The chain carries TRBV28 and TRBJ2-7; TRBD2 agrees at 10 bases. CDR1 and CDR2 (germline): MDHEN, SYDVKM. The ends lost 10 bases at V and 2 bases at J; junction bases unmatched: 29. The CDR3 has 21 residues. CDR3 loop: CAIQPRALPGSVAGGPYEQYF. The CDR3 coding sequence is TGTGCCATCCAACCACGCGCCCTACCGGGGTCGGTAGCGGGAGGACCCTACGAGCAGTACTTC.

The rearrangement links TRBV7-3 to TRBJ2-2, with 7 bases identical to TRBD1. The CDR3 length is 15 residues. V gave up 4 bases and J gave up 5 bases; unmatched junction bases: 7. Germline CDR1 SGHTA, CDR2 FQGTGA. CDR3 residues: CASSSQGRGTGELFF. Written as DNA, the CDR3 is TGTGCCAGCAGCTCCCAGGGCAGGGGGACCGGGGAGCTGTTTTTT.

The V call is TRBV19, the J call TRBJ2-2, with 9 nucleotides matching TRBD1. CDR3 length equals 14 residues. Germline V gene lookup returns CDR1 LNHDA and CDR2 SQIVND (reference sequence). The V gene end was trimmed by 5 bases and the J gene end by 6 bases; junction bases not matched to a gene: 4. This CDR3 reads CASSAGQGSGELFF. CDR3 nucleotides: TGTGCCAGTAGTGCCGGACAGGGGTCCGGGGAGCTGTTTTTT.

This clone was picked up one time. The chain couples TRBV21-1 to TRBJ2-1. TRBV21-1 is labeled a pseudogene. The CDR3 contains 14 residues. CDR3 bases: TGTGCCAGTATGGGGGATTACCCCTACAATGAGCAGTTCTTC. This sequence encodes CASMGDYPYNEQFF.

V usage is TRBV10-2 and J usage is TRBJ1-1; weak D call: TRBD1 (6 bases). This CDR3 is built from 15 residues. Germline V gene lookup returns CDR1 WSHSY and CDR2 SAAADI. Trimming removed 10 bases at V and 2 bases at J, with 20 bases between. This CDR3 reads CATTRGGGRNTEAFF. CDR3 in DNA: TGCGCCACCACTCGAGGCGGGGGCCGAAACACTGAAGCTTTCTTT.

CDR3 loop: CASSTTPSTGMNTEAFF. The CDR3 DNA reads as TGTGCCAGTAGTACCACGCCCTCGACAGGGATGAACACTGAAGCTTTCTTT. The V and J genes are TRBV19 and TRBJ1-1; TRBD1 agrees at 7 bases. The germline V gene has CDR1 LNHDA and CDR2 SQIVND (reference sequence). V dropped 4 bases and J dropped 0; count of bases not matched to a gene: 11. The CDR3 has 17 residues.